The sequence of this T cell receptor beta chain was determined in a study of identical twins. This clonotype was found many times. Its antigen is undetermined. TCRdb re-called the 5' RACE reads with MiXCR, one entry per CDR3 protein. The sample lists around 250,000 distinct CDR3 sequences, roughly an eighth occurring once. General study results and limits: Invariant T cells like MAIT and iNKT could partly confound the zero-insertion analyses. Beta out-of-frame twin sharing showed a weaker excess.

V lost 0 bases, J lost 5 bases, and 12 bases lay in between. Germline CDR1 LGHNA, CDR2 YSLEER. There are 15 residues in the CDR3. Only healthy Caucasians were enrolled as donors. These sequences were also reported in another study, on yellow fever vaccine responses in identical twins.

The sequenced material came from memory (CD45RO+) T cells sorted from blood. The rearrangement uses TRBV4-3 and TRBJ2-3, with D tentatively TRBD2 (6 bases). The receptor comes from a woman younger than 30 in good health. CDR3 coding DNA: TGCGCCAGCAGCCAAGAAACGGGAGTTAGAGATACGCAGTATTTT. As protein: CASSQETGVRDTQYF.